The 20 T cell receptor beta chains reported below all come from one sample, sequenced in a study of neurological immune-mediated disorders. TCRdb re-derived calls from the 5' RACE reads in MiXCR, one entry per CDR3 protein. The sample consists of under 45,000 distinct CDR3 sequences, approximately 15% of them appearing once. Sequencing input: CD4+ T cells from blood. The receptors originated from a woman aged 55-69 years with HTLV-1-associated myelopathy (HAM/TSP).

This clonotype appeared a few times. The CDR3 spells CASSKGDNGFSPLHF. In nucleotides, the CDR3 is TGTGCCAGCAGTAAGGGGGACAACGGGTTTTCACCCCTCCACTTT. J is TRBJ1-6 and V is TRBV6-5; perhaps TRBD1 as D (6 bases). This CDR3 region has 15 residues. Trimming left V 5 bases short and J 9 bases short, with 17 bases between. CDR1 MNHEY and CDR2 SVGAGI come from the germline V gene.

This clonotype is medium-sized within its sample. The chain carries TRBV20-1 and TRBJ1-1; the D is unclear. Between the trimmed V and J ends, which lost 3 bases and 0 bases, there was a span of 14 bases. There are 15 residues in the CDR3. Germline lookup yields CDR1 DFQATT and CDR2 SNEGSKA (reference sequence). As DNA, the CDR3 is TGCAGTGCTAGTTCGGGCCAGCCCATGAACACTGAAGCTTTCTTT. The encoded protein is CSASSGQPMNTEAFF.

This clonotype has a count of ten or more. This rearrangement joins TRBV7-3 to TRBJ1-1; D unclear. This CDR3 is built from 13 residues. Germline CDR1 reads SGHTA; CDR2 reads FQGTGA. Between the trimmed V and J ends, which lost 5 bases and 1 base, there was a span of 8 bases. The CDR3 nucleotides read TGTGCCAGCAGCCAAGTGGGGAACACTGAAGCTTTCTTT. This codes for CASSQVGNTEAFF.

This clonotype was detected many times. The gene calls are TRBV19 and TRBJ1-6; D may be TRBD1 (5 bases). This CDR3 has 15 amino acids. Trimming cost V 7 bases and J 4 bases, with 14 bases left between them. Germline CDR1 and CDR2: LNHDA and SQIVND (reference sequence). CDR3 residues: CASKGTDSYNSPLHF. The CDR3, as DNA: TGTGCCAGTAAGGGGACCGATTCTTATAATTCACCCCTCCACTTT.

This clonotype appeared many times. V gene TRBV20-1 combines with J gene TRBJ2-1; 11 bases match TRBD2. The junction had 5 bases not matched to a gene; V was cut back by 2 bases and J by 8 bases. CDR3 length: 14 residues. The V gene's germline CDR1 is DFQATT and CDR2 SNEGSKA (reference sequence). The CDR3 sequence: CSARTASGGYEQFF. Here the CDR3 DNA reads TGCAGTGCTAGAACGGCTAGCGGGGGGTATGAGCAGTTCTTC.

Ten or more counts support this clonotype. The CDR3 spells CAAAGGGWGDNEQFF. The DNA for the CDR3 is TGCGCCGCCGCGGGCGGGGGGTGGGGTGACAATGAGCAGTTCTTC. V gene TRBV4-1 combines with J gene TRBJ2-1; TRBD2 matches at 8 bases. Germline V CDR1 and CDR2: MGHRA, YSYEKL. The CDR3 has 15 amino acids. Trimming at V came to 11 bases and at J to 5 bases, leaving 14 bases not matched to a gene.

This clonotype was counted a few times. The chain couples TRBV12-3 or TRBV12-4 to TRBJ2-3; the match to TRBD2 covers 15 bases. V was pared by 3 bases and J by 2 bases, with 12 bases of the junction left unmatched. The CDR3 runs to 20 residues. CDR3 nucleotide sequence: TGTGCCAGCAGTTTGTACCCCGGACTAGCGGGGGGGCCGGTCACAGATACGCAGTATTTT. Its translation: CASSLYPGLAGGPVTDTQYF.

In its sample, this clonotype was seen many times. V usage is TRBV19 and J usage is TRBJ1-2, with D tentatively TRBD1 (5 bases). Germline values: CDR1 LNHDA, CDR2 SQIVND (reference sequence). The CDR3 sequence is 15 residues long. With 5 bases removed from V and 5 bases from J, the gap between germline ends came to 18 bases. The CDR3 reads CASSPRQRRIYGYTF. The CDR3 nucleotides are TGTGCCAGTAGTCCGCGACAGAGAAGAATTTATGGCTACACCTTC.

In this sample, this clonotype turned up many times. A junction end diverges from the germline sequence, so it may reflect a read error. The rearrangement joins TRBV7-9 to TRBJ2-1; 8 bases are shared with TRBD2. There are 15 residues in the CDR3. Germline V gives CDR1 SEHNR, CDR2 FQNEAQ (reference sequence). The CDR3 nucleotides are TGTGCCAGCAGCTTAGGACGCCACACCGGGACTAGGGGGTCCTTC. It translates to CASSLGRHTGTRGSF.

This clonotype was observed at least ten times. J is TRBJ1-1 and V is TRBV7-2; unclear D gene. This CDR3 contains 12 residues. V was clipped by 1 base and J by 8 bases, with 8 bases between them. Germline CDR1 SGHTA, CDR2 FQGNSA. The CDR3 DNA follows: TGTGCCAGCAGCTTAGTGTCGAGAGAAGCTTTCTTT. This codes for CASSLVSREAFF.

V is TRBV19 and J is TRBJ1-3; TRBD1 is a possible D gene (5 bases). Between the trimmed V and J ends, which lost 6 bases and 0 bases, there was a span of 12 bases. The germline gives CDR1 LNHDA, CDR2 SQIVND (reference sequence). This CDR3 comprises 15 residues. The CDR3, as DNA: TGTGCCAGTAGCGAAACCAGGGACTCTGGAAACACCATATATTTT. It specifies CASSETRDSGNTIYF.

The V gene is TRBV10-3, the J gene TRBJ1-5; D uncertain. Germline V gene lookup returns CDR1 ENHRY and CDR2 SYGVKD. V was pared by 6 bases and J by 2 bases, with 14 bases between. CDR3 size: 15 residues. The CDR3: CAISPYGGRNQPQHF. DNA of the CDR3: TGTGCCATCAGCCCTTACGGAGGGCGCAATCAGCCCCAGCATTTT.

This clonotype was detected ten times or more. This rearrangement joins TRBV7-2 to TRBJ2-7; tentative D call: TRBD2 (5 bases). The germline gives CDR1 SGHTA, CDR2 FQGNSA. The CDR3 is 14 residues long. Trimming took off 1 base at V and 3 bases at J, with 10 bases between the two ends. The CDR3 reads CASSLDGEFYEQYF. The DNA for the CDR3 is TGTGCCAGCAGCTTAGACGGGGAGTTCTACGAGCAGTACTTC. Drawing the rest from reference TRBV7-2 and TRBJ2-7, the complete variable domain is GAGVSQSPSNKVTEKGKDVELRCDPISGHTALYWYRQSLGQGLEFLIYFQGNSAPDKSGLPSDRFSAERTGGSVSTLTIQRTQQEDSAVYLCASSLDGEFYEQYFGPGTRLTVT.

In its sample, this clonotype was seen many times. V gene TRBV29-1 combines with J gene TRBJ2-7, with D possibly TRBD1 on 6 matching bases. The CDR3 has 12 amino acids. Trimming removed 3 bases from V and 4 bases from J, with 10 bases in between. Germline V gene lookup returns CDR1 SQVTM and CDR2 ANQGSEA. The CDR3 DNA reads as TGCAGCGTTGAGGGGCAGGGGTACGAGCAGTACTTC. It specifies CSVEGQGYEQYF.

This clonotype was seen repeatedly, ten times or more. This may be a read error: a much more frequent sequence differs by one nucleotide. V is TRBV7-2 and J is TRBJ1-2; possibly TRBD1 for D (5 bases). Germline assignment: CDR1 SGHTA and CDR2 FQGNSA. The CDR3 covers 15 residues. V was trimmed by 1 base and J by 9 bases, leaving 18 bases between them. CDR3 nucleotide sequence: TGTGCCAGCAGCTTAGGACCGGGGGAACAGTATAGCTACACCTTC. Its translation: CASSLGPGEQYSYTF.

This clonotype was seen repeatedly, ten times or more. This chain's CDR3 is CASSSRTSGGAGEQFF. CDR3 nucleotides: TGCGCCAGCAGCTCGAGGACTAGCGGGGGGGCCGGGGAGCAGTTCTTC. The genes are TRBV5-1 and TRBJ2-1; 15 nucleotides match TRBD2. CDR1 is SGHRS, CDR2 YFSETQ, per germline. This CDR3 region has 16 residues. V was clipped by 3 bases and J by 10 bases; unmatched bases: 8.

The V gene is TRBV5-1, the J gene TRBJ1-1; 9 bases are shared with TRBD1. The CDR3 extends over 16 amino acids. V lost 2 bases and J lost 0; bases outside the gene matches: 5. The germline V gene encodes CDR1 SGHRS and CDR2 YFSETQ. This CDR3 reads CASSLGGQGMNTEAFF. DNA for the CDR3: TGCGCCAGCAGCTTAGGTGGACAGGGGATGAACACTGAAGCTTTCTTT.

CDR3 region: CASSEFVTTDTQYF. In DNA, the CDR3 is TGTGCCAGCAGTGAATTTGTCACGACAGATACGCAGTATTTT. The J gene is TRBJ2-3, the V gene TRBV6-1; D gene ambiguous. The V and J ends lost 2 bases and 3 bases respectively, with 9 bases between them. Germline assignment: CDR1 MNHNS and CDR2 SASEGT. This CDR3 region has 14 residues.

This clonotype has at least ten counts. The chain recombines TRBV10-3 with TRBJ2-1; 7 nucleotides match TRBD1. This CDR3 is 15 amino acids long. The germline V gene encodes CDR1 ENHRY and CDR2 SYGVKD. J was trimmed by 0 bases and V by 11 bases; bases with no gene match: 10. CDR3 residues: CAVSTTGSSYNEQFF. As DNA, the CDR3 is TGTGCCGTATCCACGACAGGGTCCTCCTACAATGAGCAGTTCTTC.

In this sample, this clonotype turned up many times. The chain links TRBV5-1 to TRBJ2-3, with 7 bases identical to TRBD2. The CDR3 contains 14 residues. V lost 0 bases and J lost 6; bases outside the gene matches: 4. Germline CDR1 SGHRS, CDR2 YFSETQ. Here the CDR3 reads CASSLGAGPDTQYF. DNA of the CDR3: TGCGCCAGCAGCTTGGGAGCGGGGCCGGATACGCAGTATTTT.